Shown below are 26 T cell receptor beta chains from a single sample sequenced in a study of T-cell reconstitution after alpha-beta-depleted transplantation in children. The authors prepared the TCRbeta library with unique molecular identifiers. TCRdb used MiXCR to reprocess the PCR reads, holding one entry per CDR3 protein. This sample has about 420,000 distinct CDR3 sequences, with about 17% found just once. Sample: PBMCs, mostly from graft donor cells, taken 360 days after TCRalphabeta/CD19-depleted stem cell transplant. Every receptor here comes from a boy under two years old who had a stem cell transplant for Wiskott-Aldrich syndrome, so the T cells may come from the graft donor.

On this clonotype: One end of the junction varies from germline; a read error may be responsible. This chain joins TRBV12-3 or TRBV12-4 and TRBJ1-4; D gene ambiguous. The CDR3 totals 15 residues. CDR3 sequence: CASSSKPGTNEKLIF. For the CDR3, the DNA is TGTGCCAGCAGCTCCAAACCAGGCACTAATGAAAAACTGATTTTT.

This clonotype has more than one count but fewer than ten. The rearrangement uses TRBV5-5 and TRBJ1-3; maybe TRBD1 (5 bases). Trimming shortened V by 4 bases and J by 7 bases, and 18 bases separated the two germline ends. The CDR3 covers 15 residues. Germline CDR1 reads SGHKS; CDR2 reads YYEKEE (reference sequence). CDR3 DNA sequence: TGTGCCAGCAGCGTGCTGGGGACGGGATGGAACACCATATATTTT. Translated, it gives CASSVLGTGWNTIYF.

The chain is built from TRBV10-3 and TRBJ2-1, with 8 positions matching TRBD1. Per germline, CDR1 ENHRY and CDR2 SYGVKD. Losses at the gene ends were 4 bases for V and 4 bases for J; bases not matched to a gene: 9. This CDR3 has 16 amino acids. The CDR3 loop is CAISADRGPLYNEQFF. As DNA, the CDR3 is TGTGCCATCAGTGCAGACAGGGGCCCCTTGTACAATGAGCAGTTCTTC.

The chain is built from TRBV20-1 and TRBJ2-1, with unresolved D. The CDR3 runs 13 residues. Germline V gene sequence: CDR1 DFQATT, CDR2 SNEGSKA (reference sequence). V was pared by 1 base and J by 0 bases, with 4 bases between. Here the CDR3 DNA reads TGCAGTGCTAGAGCGAGCTCCTACAATGAGCAGTTCTTC. Protein: CSARASSYNEQFF.

This clonotype has just a few counts. This chain joins TRBV3-1 and TRBJ2-7; TRBD2 agrees at 8 bases. The germline gives CDR1 LGHDT, CDR2 YNNKEL (reference sequence). V dropped 0 bases and J dropped 2; count of bases not matched to a gene: 3. The CDR3 extends over 15 amino acids. DNA of the CDR3: TGTGCCAGCAGCCAAGATCGCGGGGGGACCTACGAGCAGTACTTC. This encodes CASSQDRGGTYEQYF.

The gene calls are TRBV5-1 and TRBJ2-7, with TRBD1 matching over 8 bases. Looked up from germline, CDR1 is SGHRS and CDR2 is YFSETQ. This CDR3 contains 16 residues. The V segment lost 2 bases and the J segment 2 bases; nucleotides outside the gene matches: 9. CDR3 bases: TGCGCCAGCAGCTTACCTAGGACAGGGCAAGCCTACGAGCAGTACTTC. Its translation is CASSLPRTGQAYEQYF.

The rearrangement joins TRBV5-3 to TRBJ2-6; TRBD1 matches 10 bases. TRBV5-3 is classed as an ORF, of uncertain function. J lost 0 bases, V lost 8 bases, and 5 bases had no gene match. The CDR3 consists of 16 residues. The CDR3 coding sequence is TGTGCCAGTGGGGACAGGGGTGACTCTGGGGCCAACGTCCTGACTTTC. It codes for CASGDRGDSGANVLTF.

Only a few counts were recorded for this clonotype. This chain uses TRBV20-1 with TRBJ2-7, with 12 nucleotides matching TRBD2. CDR3 length: 17 amino acids. CDR1 and CDR2 from the germline V gene are DFQATT and SNEGSKA (reference sequence). V trimming: 0 bases; J trimming: 4 bases; junction bases outside the gene matches: 10. The CDR3 sequence: CSARDLLAGGPRYEQYF. The CDR3 DNA follows: TGCAGTGCTAGAGATCTGCTAGCGGGAGGGCCCAGGTACGAGCAGTACTTC.

The chain joins TRBV20-1 to TRBJ2-5; 9 bases are shared with TRBD1. The germline CDR1 and CDR2 sequences are DFQATT and SNEGSKA (reference sequence). CDR3 size: 14 residues. J lost 5 bases, V lost 5 bases, and 9 bases had no gene match. CDR3 protein: CSAGSTGGWETQYF. The CDR3, as DNA: TGCAGTGCTGGGTCCACAGGGGGCTGGGAGACCCAGTACTTC.

This clonotype was picked up a small number of times. The chain employs TRBV12-3 or TRBV12-4 and TRBJ2-2; 10 bases map to TRBD1. The CDR3 runs to 16 residues. Unmatched junction bases numbered 8, after V lost 6 bases and J lost 4 bases. The CDR3 loop is CASSFGQGGGTGELFF. The CDR3 DNA reads as TGTGCCAGCAGCTTTGGACAGGGGGGTGGCACCGGGGAGCTGTTTTTT.

This clonotype has more than one count but fewer than ten. The CDR3 spells CASSLTLYNEQFF. CDR3 DNA: TGTGCCAGCAGCTTAACTCTCTACAATGAGCAGTTCTTC. The chain uses TRBV11-2 and TRBJ2-1; D gene unclear. The CDR3 spans 13 residues. CDR1 SGHAT and CDR2 FQNNGV come from the germline V gene. V dropped 2 bases and J dropped 3 bases, with 5 bases sitting between them.

In this sample, this clonotype is medium-sized (0.01 to 0.1%). V usage is TRBV3-1 and J usage is TRBJ2-5; D remains ambiguous. Germline CDR1 and CDR2: LGHDT and YNNKEL (reference sequence). The length of the CDR3 is 15 residues. V lost 0 bases, J lost 2 bases, and 10 bases lay in between. In nucleotides, the CDR3 is TGTGCCAGCAGCCAAGATCCGGTTAGGCAAGAGACCCAGTACTTC. Translated: CASSQDPVRQETQYF.

This clonotype has only a few counts. The chain employs TRBV6-1 and TRBJ2-3; D gene uncertain. The CDR3 length is 14 residues. The germline V gene encodes CDR1 MNHNS and CDR2 SASEGT. Trimming stripped 8 bases from V and 0 bases from J, with 12 bases between. CDR3 protein: CASGHPSSTDTQYF. In DNA, the CDR3 is TGTGCCAGCGGGCATCCCTCTAGCACAGATACGCAGTATTTT.

This clonotype was seen only a few times. This chain connects TRBV5-6 to TRBJ1-1, with D possibly being TRBD1 (6 bases). The CDR3 is made up of 12 amino acids. The germline gives CDR1 SGHDT, CDR2 YYEEEE. Trimming removed 4 bases from V and 9 bases from J, with 13 bases in between. CDR3 nucleotides: TGTGCCAGCAGCCGGACAGCCCTACAAGCTTTCTTT. Residues: CASSRTALQAFF.

The V and J genes are TRBV29-1 and TRBJ2-1, with D possibly matching TRBD2 (6 bases). The CDR3 runs to 12 residues. V shed 6 bases and J shed 16 bases, with 22 bases lying between them. The germline V gene encodes CDR1 SQVTM and CDR2 ANQGSEA. In DNA, the CDR3 is TGCAGCGTCGACCTCGGGACTCCCAATGTCTTCTTC. Its translation is CSVDLGTPNVFF.

The chain employs TRBV27 and TRBJ2-7, with D perhaps matching TRBD1 or TRBD2 (5 bases each). CDR1 is MNHEY, CDR2 SMNVEV, per germline (reference sequence). V was cut by 6 bases and J by 7 bases, with 10 bases left in between. The CDR3 spans 11 residues. The CDR3 reads CASRLREEQYF. As DNA, the CDR3 is TGTGCCAGCAGACTCAGGGAGGAGCAGTACTTC.

The chain recombines TRBV10-3 with TRBJ2-7, with TRBD2 matching over 13 bases. In germline, CDR1 is ENHRY, CDR2 SYGVKD. The CDR3 runs 14 residues. The J segment lost 3 bases and the V segment lost 4 bases, leaving 0 bases of the junction unmatched. This CDR3 is CAISGTSGSYEQYF. The DNA of the CDR3 is TGTGCCATCAGTGGGACTAGCGGGAGCTACGAGCAGTACTTC.

This clonotype was recorded at least ten times. The chain recombines TRBV10-3 with TRBJ2-2; possible D gene TRBD1, 6 bases. V lost 7 bases, J lost 5 bases, and 14 bases lay in between. The CDR3 length is 14 residues. CDR1 ENHRY and CDR2 SYGVKD come from the germline V gene. The chain's CDR3 is CAITTGKGTGELFF. The DNA for the CDR3 is TGTGCCATCACCACAGGGAAAGGTACCGGGGAGCTGTTTTTT.

The chain recombines TRBV9 with TRBJ2-2; TRBD2 matches at 10 bases. Germline-derived CDR1 and CDR2 are SGDLS and YYNGEE. CDR3 length: 17 residues. V shed 4 bases, J shed 3 bases, and the junction held 9 bases outside the gene matches. CDR3 DNA: TGTGCCAGCAGCCCAACTATCCTAGCGGGGGACACCGGGGAGCTGTTTTTT. Translated: CASSPTILAGDTGELFF.

The J gene is TRBJ2-7, the V gene TRBV5-1; TRBD1 matches at 9 bases. The CDR3 runs to 15 residues. V was clipped by 1 base and J by 1 base; unmatched bases: 3. Per germline, CDR1 SGHRS and CDR2 YFSETQ. This CDR3 is CASSLPQGASYEQYF. CDR3 nucleotides: TGCGCCAGCAGCTTGCCACAGGGGGCTTCCTACGAGCAGTACTTC.

The V call is TRBV5-4, the J call TRBJ2-5; D ambiguous. Deletions cut 4 bases from V and 2 bases from J, with 15 bases between. CDR3 size: 15 residues. The germline V gene has CDR1 SGHNT and CDR2 YYREEE (reference sequence). CDR3 nucleotide sequence: TGTGCCAGCAGCCCGGTACCACCTAATCAAGAGACCCAGTACTTC. Translating it yields CASSPVPPNQETQYF.

This chain joins TRBV18 and TRBJ2-7; D might be TRBD2 (6 bases). Trimming removed 2 bases from V and 1 base from J, with 15 bases in between. The CDR3 spans 16 residues. Germline V CDR1 and CDR2: KGHSH, LQKENI. Here the CDR3 reads CASSPFLGGRSYEQYF. In DNA, the CDR3 is TGTGCCAGCTCACCATTTTTGGGGGGAAGGTCCTACGAGCAGTACTTC.

The J gene is TRBJ1-2, the V gene TRBV7-2; D is unresolved. In germline, CDR1 is SGHTA, CDR2 FQGNSA. This CDR3 contains 14 residues. With 5 bases removed from V and 5 bases from J, the gap between germline ends came to 15 bases. CDR3 nucleotide sequence: TGTGCCAGCAGCCCCGGATTGGGGTTATATGGCTACACCTTC. This encodes CASSPGLGLYGYTF.

This clonotype was found once. The rearrangement links TRBV5-1 to TRBJ1-2, with 7 bases fitting TRBD1. Trimming cost V 3 bases and J 4 bases; bases outside gene matches: 6. The germline gives CDR1 SGHRS, CDR2 YFSETQ. This CDR3 comprises 14 residues. CDR3 in amino acids: CASSSVTGTYGYTF. The CDR3 coding sequence is TGCGCCAGCAGCTCCGTGACAGGGACCTATGGCTACACCTTC.

This clonotype was counted between two and nine times. The rearrangement uses TRBV6-2 or TRBV6-3 and TRBJ2-7; D is uncertain. This CDR3 spans 12 amino acids. In germline, CDR1 is MNHEY, CDR2 SVGEGT. V lost 6 bases and J lost 6, with 12 bases in between. The CDR3 bases are TGTGCCAGCAGAAGACTCACGAGCGAGCAGTACTTC. Translation: CASRRLTSEQYF.

This clonotype has just a few counts. This chain uses TRBV5-1 with TRBJ2-5, with 7 bases lining up with TRBD1. The length of the CDR3 is 17 residues. Germline trimming cut 0 bases from V and 3 bases from J; bases unmatched to any gene: 11. Germline assignment: CDR1 SGHRS and CDR2 YFSETQ. The CDR3 sequence: CASSLAKKIDREETQYF. In DNA form, the CDR3 reads TGCGCCAGCAGCTTGGCCAAGAAGATCGACAGGGAAGAGACCCAGTACTTC.